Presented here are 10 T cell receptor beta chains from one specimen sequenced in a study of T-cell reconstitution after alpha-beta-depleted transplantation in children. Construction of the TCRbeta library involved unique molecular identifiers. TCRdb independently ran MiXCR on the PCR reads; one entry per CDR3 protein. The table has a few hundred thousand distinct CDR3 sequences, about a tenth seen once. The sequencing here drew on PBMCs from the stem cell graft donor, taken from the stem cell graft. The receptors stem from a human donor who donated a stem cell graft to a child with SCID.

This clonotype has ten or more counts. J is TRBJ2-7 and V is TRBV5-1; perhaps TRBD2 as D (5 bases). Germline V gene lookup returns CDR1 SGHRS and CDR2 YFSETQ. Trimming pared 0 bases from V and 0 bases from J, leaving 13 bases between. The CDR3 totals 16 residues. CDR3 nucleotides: TGCGCCAGCAGCTTGGCCGGGGTAATCAGCTCCTACGAGCAGTACTTC. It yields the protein CASSLAGVISSYEQYF.

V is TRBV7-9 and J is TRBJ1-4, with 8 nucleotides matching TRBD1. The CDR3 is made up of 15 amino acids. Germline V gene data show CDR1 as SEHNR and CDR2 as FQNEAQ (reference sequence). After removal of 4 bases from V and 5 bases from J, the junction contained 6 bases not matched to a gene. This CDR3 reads CASSYPTGENEKLFF. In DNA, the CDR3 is TGTGCCAGCAGCTATCCGACAGGGGAAAATGAAAAACTGTTTTTT.

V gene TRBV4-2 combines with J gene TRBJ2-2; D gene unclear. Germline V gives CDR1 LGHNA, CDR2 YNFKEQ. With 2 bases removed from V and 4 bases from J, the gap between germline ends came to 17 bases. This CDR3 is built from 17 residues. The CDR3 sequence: CASSQLKGRQTTGELFF. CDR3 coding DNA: TGTGCCAGCAGCCAACTTAAGGGCCGGCAGACCACCGGGGAGCTGTTTTTT.

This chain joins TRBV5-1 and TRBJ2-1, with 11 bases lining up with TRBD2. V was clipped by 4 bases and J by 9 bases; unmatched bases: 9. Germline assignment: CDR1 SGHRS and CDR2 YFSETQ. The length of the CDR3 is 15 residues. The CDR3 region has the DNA TGCGCCAGCAGCCCGGGGACTAGCGGCGACGGTGAGCAGTTCTTC. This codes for CASSPGTSGDGEQFF. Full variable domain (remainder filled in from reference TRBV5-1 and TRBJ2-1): KAGVTQTPRYLIKTRGQQVTLSCSPISGHRSVSWYQQTPGQGLQFLFEYFSETQRNKGNFPGRFSGRQFSNSRSEMNVSTLELGDSALYLCASSPGTSGDGEQFFGPGTRLTVL.

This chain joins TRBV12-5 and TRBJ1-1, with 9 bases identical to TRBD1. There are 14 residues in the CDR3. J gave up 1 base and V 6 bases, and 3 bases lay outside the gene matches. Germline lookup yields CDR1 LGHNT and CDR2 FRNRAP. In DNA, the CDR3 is TGTGCTAGTGGAGGACAGGGGAGGAACACTGAAGCTTTCTTT. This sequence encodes CASGGQGRNTEAFF.

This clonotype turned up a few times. CDR3 amino acids: CASSEGQGGEKLFF. The DNA of the CDR3 is TGTGCCAGCAGTGAGGGACAGGGGGGAGAAAAACTGTTTTTT. This chain joins TRBV12-3 or TRBV12-4 and TRBJ1-4; 11 bases match TRBD1. The CDR3 is made up of 14 amino acids. The V gene end was trimmed by 5 bases and the J gene end by 8 bases; junction bases not matched to a gene: 4.

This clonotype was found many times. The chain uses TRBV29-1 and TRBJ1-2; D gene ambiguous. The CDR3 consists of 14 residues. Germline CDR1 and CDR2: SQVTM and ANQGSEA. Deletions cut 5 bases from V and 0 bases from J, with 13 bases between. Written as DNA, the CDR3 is TGCAGCGTTAAGAAGGATTTAGCTAACTATGGCTACACCTTC. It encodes CSVKKDLANYGYTF.

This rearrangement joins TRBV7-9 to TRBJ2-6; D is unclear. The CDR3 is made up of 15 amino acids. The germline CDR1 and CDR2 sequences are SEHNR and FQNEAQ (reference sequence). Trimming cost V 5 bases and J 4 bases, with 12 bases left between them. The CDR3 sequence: CASSQLSSGANVLTF. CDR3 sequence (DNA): TGTGCCAGCAGCCAGCTTTCCTCCGGGGCCAACGTCCTGACTTTC.

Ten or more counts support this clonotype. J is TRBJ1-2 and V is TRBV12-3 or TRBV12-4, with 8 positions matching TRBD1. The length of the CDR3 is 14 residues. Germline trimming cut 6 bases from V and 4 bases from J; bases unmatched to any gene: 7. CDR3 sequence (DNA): TGTGCCAGCAGAGCTGACAGGGGCAGCTATGGCTACACCTTC. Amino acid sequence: CASRADRGSYGYTF.

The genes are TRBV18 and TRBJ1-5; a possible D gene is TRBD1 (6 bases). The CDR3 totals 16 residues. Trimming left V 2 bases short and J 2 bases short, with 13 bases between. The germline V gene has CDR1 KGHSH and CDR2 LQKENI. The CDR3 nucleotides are TGTGCCAGCTCACCAAATGCAGGGGAGGGCAATCAGCCCCAGCATTTT. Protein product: CASSPNAGEGNQPQHF.